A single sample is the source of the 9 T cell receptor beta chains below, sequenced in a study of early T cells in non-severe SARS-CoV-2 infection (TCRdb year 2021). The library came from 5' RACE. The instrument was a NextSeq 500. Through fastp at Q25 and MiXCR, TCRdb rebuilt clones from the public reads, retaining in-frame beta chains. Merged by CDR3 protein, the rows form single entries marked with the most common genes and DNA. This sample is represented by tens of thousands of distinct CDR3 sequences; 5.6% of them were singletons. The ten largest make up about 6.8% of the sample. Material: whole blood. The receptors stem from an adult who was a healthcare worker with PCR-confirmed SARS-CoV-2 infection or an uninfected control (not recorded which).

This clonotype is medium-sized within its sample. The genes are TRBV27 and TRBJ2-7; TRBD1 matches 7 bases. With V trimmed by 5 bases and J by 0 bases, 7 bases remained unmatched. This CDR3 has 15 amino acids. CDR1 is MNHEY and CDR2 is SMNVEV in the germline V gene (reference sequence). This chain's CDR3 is CASSNPDRSSYEQYF. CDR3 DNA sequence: TGTGCCAGCAGTAACCCGGACAGGAGCTCCTACGAGCAGTACTTC.

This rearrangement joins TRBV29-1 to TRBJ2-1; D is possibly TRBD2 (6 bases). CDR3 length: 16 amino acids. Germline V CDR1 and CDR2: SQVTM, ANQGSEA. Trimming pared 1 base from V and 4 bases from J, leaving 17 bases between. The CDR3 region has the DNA TGCAGCGTTGAAGTTTTCCTGCGGCGGGGATACAATGAGCAGTTCTTC. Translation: CSVEVFLRRGYNEQFF.

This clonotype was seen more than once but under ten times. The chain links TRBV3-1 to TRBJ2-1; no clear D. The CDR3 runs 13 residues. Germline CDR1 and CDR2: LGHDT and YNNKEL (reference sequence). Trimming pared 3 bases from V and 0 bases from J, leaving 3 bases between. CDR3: CASSQSSYNEQFF. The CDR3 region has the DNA TGTGCCAGCAGCCAGAGCTCCTACAATGAGCAGTTCTTC.

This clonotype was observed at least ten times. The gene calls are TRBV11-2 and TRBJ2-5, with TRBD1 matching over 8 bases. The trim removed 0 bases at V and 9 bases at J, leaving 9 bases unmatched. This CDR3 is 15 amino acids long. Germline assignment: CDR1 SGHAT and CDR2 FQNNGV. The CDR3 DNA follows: TGTGCCAGCAGCTTAGATCTGGGACAGGCCTCAGCCCAGTACTTC. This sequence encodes CASSLDLGQASAQYF.

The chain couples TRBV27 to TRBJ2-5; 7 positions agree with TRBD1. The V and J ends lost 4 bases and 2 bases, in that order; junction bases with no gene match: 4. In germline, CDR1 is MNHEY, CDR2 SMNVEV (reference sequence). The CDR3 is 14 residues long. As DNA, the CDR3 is TGTGCCAGCAGTTCCAGGGGGTCTCAAGAGACCCAGTACTTC. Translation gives CASSSRGSQETQYF.

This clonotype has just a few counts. The CDR3 nucleotides read TGCGCCAGCAGCCAAGATCTTAAAGGGGGACCTGAAGCTTTCTTT. Translating gives CASSQDLKGGPEAFF. The V gene is TRBV4-3, the J gene TRBJ1-1, with D possibly TRBD1 on 6 matching bases. Germline loops: CDR1 LGHNA, CDR2 YSLEER. Trimming removed 0 bases at V and 6 bases at J, with 14 bases between. The CDR3 extends over 15 amino acids.

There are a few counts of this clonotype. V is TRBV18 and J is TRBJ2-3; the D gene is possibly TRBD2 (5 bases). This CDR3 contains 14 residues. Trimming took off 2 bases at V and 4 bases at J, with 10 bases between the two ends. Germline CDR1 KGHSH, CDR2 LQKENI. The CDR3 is CASSPDWGADTQYF. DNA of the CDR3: TGTGCCAGCTCACCAGACTGGGGAGCAGATACGCAGTATTTT.

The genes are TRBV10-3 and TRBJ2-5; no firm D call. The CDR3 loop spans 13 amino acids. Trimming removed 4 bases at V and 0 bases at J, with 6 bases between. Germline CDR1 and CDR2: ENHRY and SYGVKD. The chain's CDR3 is CAISAVDQETQYF. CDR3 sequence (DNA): TGTGCCATCAGTGCGGTAGACCAAGAGACCCAGTACTTC.

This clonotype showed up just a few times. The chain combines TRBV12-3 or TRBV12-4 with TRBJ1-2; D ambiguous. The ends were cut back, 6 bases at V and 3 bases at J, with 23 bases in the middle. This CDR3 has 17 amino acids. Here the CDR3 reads CASSPPVLAATHYGYTF. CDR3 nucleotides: TGTGCCAGCAGCCCCCCCGTCCTCGCCGCAACCCACTATGGCTACACCTTC.